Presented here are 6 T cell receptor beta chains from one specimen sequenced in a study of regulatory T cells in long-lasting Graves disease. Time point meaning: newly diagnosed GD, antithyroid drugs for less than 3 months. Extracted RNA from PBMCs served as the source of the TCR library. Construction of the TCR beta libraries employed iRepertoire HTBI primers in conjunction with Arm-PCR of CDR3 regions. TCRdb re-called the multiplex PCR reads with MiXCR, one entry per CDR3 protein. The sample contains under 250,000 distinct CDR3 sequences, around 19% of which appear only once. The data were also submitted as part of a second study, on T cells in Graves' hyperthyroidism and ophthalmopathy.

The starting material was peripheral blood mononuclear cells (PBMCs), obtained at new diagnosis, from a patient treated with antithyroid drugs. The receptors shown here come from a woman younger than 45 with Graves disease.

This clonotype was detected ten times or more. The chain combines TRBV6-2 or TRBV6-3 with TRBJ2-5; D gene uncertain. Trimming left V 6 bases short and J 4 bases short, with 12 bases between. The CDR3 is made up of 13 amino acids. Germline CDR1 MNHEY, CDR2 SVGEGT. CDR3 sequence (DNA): TGTGCCAGCAGGAACTTCTTGTCAGAGACCCAGTACTTC. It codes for CASRNFLSETQYF.

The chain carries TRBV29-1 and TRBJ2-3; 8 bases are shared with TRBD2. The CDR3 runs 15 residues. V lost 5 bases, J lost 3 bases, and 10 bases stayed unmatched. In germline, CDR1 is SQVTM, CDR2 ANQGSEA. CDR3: CSVQEGAGVTDTQYF. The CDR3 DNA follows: TGCAGCGTTCAGGAAGGAGCGGGAGTGACAGATACGCAGTATTTT.

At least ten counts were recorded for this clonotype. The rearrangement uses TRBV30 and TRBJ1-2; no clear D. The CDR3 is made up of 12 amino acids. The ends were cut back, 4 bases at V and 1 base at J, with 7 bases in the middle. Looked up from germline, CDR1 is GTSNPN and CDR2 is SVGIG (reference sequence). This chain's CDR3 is CAWTPHNYGYTF. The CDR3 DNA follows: TGTGCCTGGACACCGCATAACTATGGCTACACCTTC.

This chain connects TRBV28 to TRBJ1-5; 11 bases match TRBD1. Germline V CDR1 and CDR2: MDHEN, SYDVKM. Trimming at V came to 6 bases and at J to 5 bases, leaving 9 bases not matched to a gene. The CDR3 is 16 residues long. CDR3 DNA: TGTGCCAGCAGCTCCGGGACAGGGGGATCGGATCAGCCCCAGCATTTT. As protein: CASSSGTGGSDQPQHF. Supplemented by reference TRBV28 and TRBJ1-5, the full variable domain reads DVKVTQSSRYLVKRTGEKVFLECVQDMDHENMFWYRQDPGLGLRLIYFSYDVKMKEKGDIPEGYSVSREKKERFSLILESASTNQTSMYLCASSSGTGGSDQPQHFGDGTRLSIL.

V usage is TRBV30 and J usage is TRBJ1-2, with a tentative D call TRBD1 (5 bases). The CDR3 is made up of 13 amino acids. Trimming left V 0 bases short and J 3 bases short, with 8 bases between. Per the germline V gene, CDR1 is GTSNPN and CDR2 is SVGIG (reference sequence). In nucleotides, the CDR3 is TGTGCCTGGAGTGTGAAGGGGTACTATGGCTACACCTTC. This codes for CAWSVKGYYGYTF.

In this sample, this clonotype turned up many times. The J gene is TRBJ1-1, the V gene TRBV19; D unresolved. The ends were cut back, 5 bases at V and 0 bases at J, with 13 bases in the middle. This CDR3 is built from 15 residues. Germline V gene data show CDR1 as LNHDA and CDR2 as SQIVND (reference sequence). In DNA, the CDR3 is TGTGCCAGTAGTTCACCAGGCTATATGAACACTGAAGCTTTCTTT. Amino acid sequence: CASSSPGYMNTEAFF.